The clone carrying this T cell receptor beta chain has at least ten counts. Its antigen is not known. This entry belongs to a study of Graves' ophthalmopathy and Graves' hyperthyroidism. RNA served as the template for amplifying TCR beta CDR3 regions. Second-round multiplex PCR came after a first-round RT-PCR that employed HTBI primers. One entry per CDR3 protein results from TCRdb running MiXCR on the multiplex PCR reads. Of fewer than 650,000 distinct CDR3 sequences in the sample, about a fifth were seen once. The CDR3 has 18 amino acids. The V segment lost 4 bases and the J segment 4 bases; nucleotides outside the gene matches: 13. Per the germline V gene, CDR1 is MDHEN and CDR2 is SYDVKM. Exclusion criteria comprised other autoimmune diseases, uncontrolled infections, pregnancy or lactation in patients. Overall study findings and caveats: A 13-signature model separated ophthalmopathy from stable hyperthyroidism, reaching around 89% sensitivity and approximately 81% specificity cross-validated. Most thyroid-expanded clonotypes exceeding 0.001 frequency were also found in blood.

The specimen sequenced was peripheral blood. The TCR comes from a woman between 18 and 29 years old with stable Graves' hyperthyroidism. Some clones in this sample may be carry-over from other donors' samples. The chain has TRBV28 and TRBJ1-2; TRBD1 matches at 12 bases. The CDR3 is CASSSPTGQGASGYGYTF. CDR3 DNA: TGTGCCAGCAGTTCGCCAACGGGACAGGGGGCCTCTGGCTATGGCTACACCTTC.